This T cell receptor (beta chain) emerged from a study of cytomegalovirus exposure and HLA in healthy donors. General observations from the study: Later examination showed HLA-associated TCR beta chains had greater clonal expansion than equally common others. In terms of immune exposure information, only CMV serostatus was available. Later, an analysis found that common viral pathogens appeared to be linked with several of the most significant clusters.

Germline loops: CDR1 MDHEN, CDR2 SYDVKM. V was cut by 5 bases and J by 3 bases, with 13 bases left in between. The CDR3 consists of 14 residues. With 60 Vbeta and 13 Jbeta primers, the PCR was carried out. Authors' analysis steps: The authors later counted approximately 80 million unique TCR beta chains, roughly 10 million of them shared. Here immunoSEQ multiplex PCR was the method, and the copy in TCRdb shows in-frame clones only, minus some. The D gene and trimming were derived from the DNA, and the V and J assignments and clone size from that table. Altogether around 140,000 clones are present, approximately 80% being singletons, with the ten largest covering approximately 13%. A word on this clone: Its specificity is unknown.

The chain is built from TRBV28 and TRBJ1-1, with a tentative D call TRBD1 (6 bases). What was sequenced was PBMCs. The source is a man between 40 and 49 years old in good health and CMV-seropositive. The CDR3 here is CASSPLDSHTEAFF. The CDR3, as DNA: TGTGCCAGCAGTCCCCTGGACAGCCACACTGAAGCTTTCTTT.